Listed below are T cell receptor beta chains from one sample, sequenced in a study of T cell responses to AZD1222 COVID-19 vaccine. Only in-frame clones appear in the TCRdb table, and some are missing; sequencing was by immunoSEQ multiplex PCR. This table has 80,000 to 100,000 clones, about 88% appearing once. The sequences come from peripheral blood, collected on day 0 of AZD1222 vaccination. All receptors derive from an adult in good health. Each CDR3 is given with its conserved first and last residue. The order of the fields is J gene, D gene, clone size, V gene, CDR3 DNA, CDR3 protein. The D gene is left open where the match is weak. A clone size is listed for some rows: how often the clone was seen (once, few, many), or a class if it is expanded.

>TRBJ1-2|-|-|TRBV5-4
TGTGCCAGCAGCTTGAGTGTAGGGGCTAACTATGGCTACACCTTC
CASSLSVGANYGYTF
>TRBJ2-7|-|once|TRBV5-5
TGTGCCAGCAGCTTGGCCAGGGACTCCTACGAGCAGTACTTC
CASSLARDSYEQYF
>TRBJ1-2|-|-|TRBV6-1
TGTGCCAGCAGTGACGCTTCTCTATCTAACTATGGCTACACCTTC
CASSDASLSNYGYTF
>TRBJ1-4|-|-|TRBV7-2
TGTGCCAGCAGCTTAGCGGGAACTAATGAAAAACTGTTTTTT
CASSLAGTNEKLFF
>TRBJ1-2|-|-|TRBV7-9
TGTGCCAGCAGCCCCGACGGCCCCTATGGCTACACCTTC
CASSPDGPYGYTF
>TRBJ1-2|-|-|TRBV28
TGTGCCAGCAGTATCGGGGGACGCTATGGCTACACCTTC
CASSIGGRYGYTF
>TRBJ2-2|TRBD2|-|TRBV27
TGTGCCAGCAGGTCCCGTGCGGGGGGGAACACCGGGGAGCTGTTTTTT
CASRSRAGGNTGELFF
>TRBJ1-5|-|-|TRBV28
TGTGCCAGCACCGAACAAGGGAGTAGAGGACAGCCCCAGCATTTT
CASTEQGSRGQPQHF
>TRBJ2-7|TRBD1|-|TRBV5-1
TGCGCCAGCAGTACAGGGGGCGACGAGCAGTACTTC
CASSTGGDEQYF
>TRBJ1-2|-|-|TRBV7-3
TGTGCCAGCAGCCTTTCAGGGCTCCCGGGCTATGGCTACACCTTC
CASSLSGLPGYGYTF
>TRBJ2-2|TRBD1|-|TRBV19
TGTGCCAGTGATGAGGGGGCGGGCACCGGGGAGCTGTTTTTT
CASDEGAGTGELFF
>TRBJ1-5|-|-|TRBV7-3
TGTGCCAGCAGGGCTAGCAATCAGCCCCAGCATTTT
CASRASNQPQHF
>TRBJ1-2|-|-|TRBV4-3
TGCGCCAGCAGCCCGGGAGGGGGAGGCTATGGCTACACCTTC
CASSPGGGGYGYTF
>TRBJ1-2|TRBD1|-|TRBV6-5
TGTGCCAGCAGAAACAGGGGAAATGACTATGGCTACACCTTC
CASRNRGNDYGYTF
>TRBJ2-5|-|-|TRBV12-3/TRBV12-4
TGTGCCAGCAGTCCGGAAGAGACCCAGTACTTC
CASSPEETQYF
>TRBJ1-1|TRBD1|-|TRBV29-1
TGCAGCGTTGATCCAGGGGGAAACACTGAAGCTTTCTTT
CSVDPGGNTEAFF
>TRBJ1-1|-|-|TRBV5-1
TGCGCCAGCAGCGGGGGACAATTGAACACTGAAGCTTTCTTT
CASSGGQLNTEAFF
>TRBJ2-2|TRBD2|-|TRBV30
TGTGCGTTGGCCGGGGGGGCCATGGCCGGGGAGCTGTTTTTT
CALAGGAMAGELFF
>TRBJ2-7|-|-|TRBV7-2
TGTGCCAGCAGCCAAAGAGGGAACTCCTACGAGCAGTACTTC
CASSQRGNSYEQYF
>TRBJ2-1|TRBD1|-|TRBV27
TGTGCCAGCAGGACCGGGACAGGGGTGCACAATGAGCAGTTCTTC
CASRTGTGVHNEQFF
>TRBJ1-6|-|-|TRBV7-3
TGTGCCAGCAGCATAACCGGGACCCTGAGCTCCTATAATTCACCCCTCCACTTT
CASSITGTLSSYNSPLHF
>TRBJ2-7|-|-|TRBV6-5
TGTGCCAGCAGTTACCAGAGGACAGACTCCGAGCAGTACTTC
CASSYQRTDSEQYF
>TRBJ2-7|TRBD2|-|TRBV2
TGTGCCTTTGGGGAGGGGTTGGACTTTGAGCAGTACTTC
CAFGEGLDFEQYF
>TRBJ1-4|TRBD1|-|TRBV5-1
TGCGCCAGCAGCAGGGACAGGGGGGCTAATGAAAAACTGTTTTTT
CASSRDRGANEKLFF
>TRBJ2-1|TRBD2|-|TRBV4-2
TGTGCCAGCAGCACATCGGGGGGGAGCTCCTACAATGAGCAGTTCTTC
CASSTSGGSSYNEQFF
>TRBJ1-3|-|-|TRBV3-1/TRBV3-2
TGTGCCAGCAGCCCTAGACACGCACCCTCTGGAAACACCATATATTTT
CASSPRHAPSGNTIYF
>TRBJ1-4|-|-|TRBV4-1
TGCGCCAGCAGCCAAGATACGGGGGGGGATGAAAAACTGTTTTTT
CASSQDTGGDEKLFF
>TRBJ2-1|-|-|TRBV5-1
TGCGCCAGCACCCCTCGGGAGAGCTCCTACAATGAGCAGTTCTTC
CASTPRESSYNEQFF
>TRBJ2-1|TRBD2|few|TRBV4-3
TGCGCCAGCAGCCAAGATGCGGGGGGCAGGGGAGGGAATGAGCAGTTCTTC
CASSQDAGGRGGNEQFF
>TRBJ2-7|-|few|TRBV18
TGTGCCAGCTCACCATCCGGGACAATCTACGAGCAGTACTTC
CASSPSGTIYEQYF
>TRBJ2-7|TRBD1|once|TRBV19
TGTGCCAGTAGTCTCGGGACAGGGGGCGGCGAGCAGTACTTC
CASSLGTGGGEQYF
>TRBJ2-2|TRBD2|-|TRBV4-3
TGCGCCAGCAGCGTCCGCGCAGCGGGGGGTACGAACACCGGGGAGCTGTTTTTT
CASSVRAAGGTNTGELFF
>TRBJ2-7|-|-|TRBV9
TGTGCCAGCAGCGTAGAGGAGGGTTCTCAGGAGTACTTC
CASSVEEGSQEYF
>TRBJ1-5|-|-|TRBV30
TGTGCCTGGAGTGCAGGTGAGGGCAATCAGCCCCAGCATTTT
CAWSAGEGNQPQHF
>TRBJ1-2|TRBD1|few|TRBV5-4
TGTGCCAGCAGCTTGGCCCTCGGGACAGGGGCCGATGGCTACACCTTC
CASSLALGTGADGYTF
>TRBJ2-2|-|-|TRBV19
TGTGCCAGTAGTATAGATCCCGCGACCGGGACCGGGGAGCTGTTTTTT
CASSIDPATGTGELFF
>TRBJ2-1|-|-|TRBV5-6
TGTGCCAGCCAGACCAATACCTACAATGAGCAGTTCTTC
CASQTNTYNEQFF
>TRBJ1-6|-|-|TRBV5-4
TGTGCCAGCAGCTTGCAGGGAGGGGTGAATTCACCCCTCCACTTT
CASSLQGGVNSPLHF
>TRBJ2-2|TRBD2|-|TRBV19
TGTGCCAGTAGTATAGAGCGGGGGGACTTCACCGGGGAGCTGTTTTTT
CASSIERGDFTGELFF
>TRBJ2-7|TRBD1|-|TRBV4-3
TGCGCCAGCAGCCAATCCACCGACAGGGGGCTTGGCGAGCAGTACTTC
CASSQSTDRGLGEQYF
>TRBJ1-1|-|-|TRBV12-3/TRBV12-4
TGTGCCAGCAGTTTAGGGGTGGGGACTGAAGCTTTCTTT
CASSLGVGTEAFF
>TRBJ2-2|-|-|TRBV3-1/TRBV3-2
TGTGCCAGCAGGGCGGGCACCGGGGAGCTGTTTTTT
CASRAGTGELFF
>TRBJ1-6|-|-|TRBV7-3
TGTGCCAGCAGCCCAAATCGGCCCCCTTCACCCCTCCACTTT
CASSPNRPPSPLHF
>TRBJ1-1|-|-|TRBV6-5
TGTGCCAGCAGAACCGGGCCCGCTGAAGCTTTCTTT
CASRTGPAEAFF
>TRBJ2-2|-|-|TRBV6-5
TGTGCCAGCAGTTACTCTCCTCGGACTACGACCGGGGAGCTGTTTTTT
CASSYSPRTTTGELFF
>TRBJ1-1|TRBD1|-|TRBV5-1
TGCGCCAGCAGCTTGGTAGGGACAGGGGCGAGTGAAGCTTTCTTT
CASSLVGTGASEAFF
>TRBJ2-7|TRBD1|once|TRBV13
TGTGCCAGCAGCTTAGGCCCCACAGGGGCGAGGGAGCAGTACTTC
CASSLGPTGAREQYF
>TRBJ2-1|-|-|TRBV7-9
TGTGCCAGCAGCTCAATCCCGAGGCCCCACAATGAGCAGTTCTTC
CASSSIPRPHNEQFF
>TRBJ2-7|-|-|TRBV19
TGTGCCAGTAGTACCGTAGAGGGGGGCTACGAGCAGTACTTC
CASSTVEGGYEQYF